A single sample is the source of the 19 T cell receptor beta chains below, sequenced in a study of breast tumors, draining lymph nodes, adjacent tissues. Breast cancer patients provided tissue from their axillary draining lymph nodes. TCRdb analysed the multiplex PCR reads with MiXCR anew, one entry per CDR3 protein. The data contain approximately 300,000 distinct CDR3 sequences, 30% to 35% of them seen just once; the ten biggest clones take up over 0.95%. Sequenced sample: axillary lymph node tissue. The receptors were gathered from a female donor with breast cancer. Some clones in this sample may be carry-over from other donors' samples.

This clonotype was observed many times. The J gene is TRBJ2-7, the V gene TRBV5-1, with D unresolved. The germline V gene encodes CDR1 SGHRS and CDR2 YFSETQ. V gave up 0 bases and J gave up 0 bases, with 7 bases separating them. This CDR3 spans 14 amino acids. The CDR3 nucleotides read TGCGCCAGCAGCTTGGCTTTCTACTCCTACGAGCAGTACTTC. Translated, it gives CASSLAFYSYEQYF.

V usage is TRBV24-1 and J usage is TRBJ2-3; 15 bases agree with TRBD2. Germline V gene sequence: CDR1 KGHDR, CDR2 SFDVKD. V was clipped by 5 bases and J by 0 bases; unmatched bases: 8. This CDR3 region has 19 residues. CDR3 sequence (DNA): TGTGCCACCAGTGCTAGAGGGGGGACTAGCGGGGGGAGCACAGATACGCAGTATTTT. It codes for CATSARGGTSGGSTDTQYF.

In this sample, this clonotype turned up many times. The rearrangement joins TRBV7-2 to TRBJ2-1; TRBD2 is a possible D gene (6 bases). Germline V CDR1 and CDR2: SGHTA, FQGNSA. Trimming stripped 3 bases from V and 3 bases from J, with 12 bases between. This CDR3 is 15 amino acids long. DNA of the CDR3: TGTGCCAGCAGCTTCCTCGGACTAAACTACAATGAGCAGTTCTTC. It translates to CASSFLGLNYNEQFF.

This clonotype was seen ten or more times. V and J are TRBV25-1 and TRBJ2-1; tentative D call: TRBD2 (5 bases). This CDR3 contains 15 residues. Germline CDR1 is MGHDK and CDR2 is SYGVNS. Trimming took 2 bases from V and 3 from J, leaving 11 bases between them. CDR3 nucleotides: TGTGCCAGCAGTGAACGTAGCGTTAACTACAATGAGCAGTTCTTC. It encodes CASSERSVNYNEQFF.

Regarding this clonotype: A much more abundant neighbour one base away suggests this may be a read error. The chain carries TRBV24-1 and TRBJ1-6, with D perhaps TRBD1 (6 bases). The germline V gene encodes CDR1 KGHDR and CDR2 SFDVKD. This CDR3 region has 15 residues. In DNA form, the CDR3 reads TGTGCCAGCAGCTATACACAGGGTTTAGGTTCACTCCTCCACTTT. This codes for CASSYTQGLGSLLHF.

This clonotype was observed at least ten times. The chain has TRBV4-1 and TRBJ2-1; D unclear. Trimming removed 0 bases at V and 7 bases at J, with 13 bases between. CDR1 is MGHRA and CDR2 is YSYEKL in the germline V gene. This CDR3 is built from 15 residues. The CDR3 DNA follows: TGCGCCAGCAGCCAAGAAAGATGGTCGCCTAATGAGCAGTTCTTC. Encoded protein: CASSQERWSPNEQFF.

This clonotype was found many times. This chain links TRBV7-2 with TRBJ1-2, with TRBD1 matching 8 bases. The ends lost 4 bases at V and 4 bases at J; junction bases unmatched: 8. Germline loops: CDR1 SGHTA, CDR2 FQGNSA. The CDR3 has 15 amino acids. The CDR3 DNA follows: TGTGCCAGCAGCTCAAATCCGGGACAGGTCTATGGCTACACCTTC. Its protein product is CASSSNPGQVYGYTF.

This clonotype showed up many times. The chain uses TRBV7-8 and TRBJ1-5; D not certain. CDR1 SGHVS and CDR2 FQNEAQ come from the germline V gene. Trimming left V 5 bases short and J 3 bases short, with 20 bases between. This CDR3 has 17 residues. DNA for the CDR3: TGTGCCAGCAGCCCAGGTGGGCTTCCGAGGGACAATCAGCCCCAGCATTTT. Translating gives CASSPGGLPRDNQPQHF. The full variable domain, in which reference TRBV7-8 and TRBJ1-5 provide the parts outside the CDR3, is GAGVSQSPRYKVAKRGQDVALRCDPISGHVSLFWYQQALGQGPEFLTYFQNEAQLDKSGLPSDRFFAERPEGSVSTLKIQRTQQEDSAVYLCASSPGGLPRDNQPQHFGDGTRLSIL.

This clonotype was picked up many times. The chain joins TRBV10-3 to TRBJ2-1; 8 nucleotides align to TRBD2. This CDR3 is 16 amino acids long. In germline, CDR1 is ENHRY, CDR2 SYGVKD. V dropped 4 bases and J dropped 2; count of bases not matched to a gene: 7. The CDR3 is CAISGNSGKTYNEQFF. In DNA, the CDR3 is TGTGCCATCAGTGGGAATAGCGGGAAAACCTACAATGAGCAGTTCTTC.

The gene calls are TRBV19 and TRBJ2-3; 9 bases match TRBD2. Germline CDR1 LNHDA, CDR2 SQIVND (reference sequence). This CDR3 is built from 14 residues. V lost 8 bases to trimming and J lost 7 bases; unmatched junction nucleotides: 10. The CDR3 reads CASGEAGGVYTQYF. CDR3 bases: TGTGCCAGTGGGGAGGCGGGAGGGGTATATACGCAGTATTTT.

In regard to this clonotype: This may be a read error, as it is one base from a much larger clone. V usage is TRBV20-1 and J usage is TRBJ2-1, with D tentatively TRBD2 (5 bases). Germline assignment: CDR1 DFQATT and CDR2 SNEGSKA (reference sequence). This CDR3 is 17 amino acids long. The CDR3, as DNA: TGCAGTGCTGGAGATCTTAGAAGCGGCGCGATCTACAATGAGCAGTTCTTC. It yields the protein CSAGDLRSGAIYNEQFF.

The rearrangement links TRBV7-9 to TRBJ2-5; the D is unclear. Germline assignment: CDR1 SEHNR and CDR2 FQNEAQ (reference sequence). The CDR3 consists of 10 residues. The germline V and J ends were trimmed by 11 bases and 5 bases, with 9 bases remaining between them. As DNA, the CDR3 is TGTGCCGGAGTATCTGAGACCCAGTACTTC. This encodes CAGVSETQYF.

The sample holds many counts of this clonotype. The J gene is TRBJ2-6, the V gene TRBV5-6; TRBD1 might be the D (5 bases). Trimming took off 0 bases at V and 0 bases at J, with 13 bases between the two ends. The CDR3 is 18 residues long. Germline values: CDR1 SGHDT, CDR2 YYEEEE. The DNA of the CDR3 is TGTGCCAGCAGCTTGGAGGCCCGACAGATCTCTGGGGCCAACGTCCTGACTTTC. It is translated as CASSLEARQISGANVLTF.

This clonotype was observed at least ten times. The chain uses TRBV5-8 and TRBJ1-2; the match to TRBD1 covers 8 bases. CDR3 length equals 14 residues. Losses at the gene ends were 4 bases for V and 4 bases for J; bases not matched to a gene: 6. Germline V gene data show CDR1 as SGHTS and CDR2 as YDEGEE. The CDR3 sequence: CASSRDRTSYGYTF. CDR3 in DNA: TGTGCCAGCAGCCGGGACAGGACGTCCTATGGCTACACCTTC. The full variable domain, in which reference TRBV5-8 and TRBJ1-2 provide the parts outside the CDR3, is EAGVTQSPTHLIKTRGQQATLRCSPISGHTSVYWYQQALGLGLQFLLWYDEGEERNRGNFPPRFSGRQFPNYSSELNVNALELEDSALYLCASSRDRTSYGYTFGSGTRLTVV.

This clonotype was recorded many times. The chain recombines TRBV4-3 with TRBJ2-2; D is undetermined. Trimming removed 3 bases at V and 5 bases at J, with 19 bases between. The germline V gene has CDR1 LGHNA and CDR2 YSLEER. This CDR3 region has 17 residues. CDR3: CASSHEGRSRLTGELFF. In nucleotides, the CDR3 is TGCGCCAGCAGCCACGAAGGAAGGAGCAGGCTGACCGGGGAGCTGTTTTTT.

This clonotype was detected ten times or more. The chain employs TRBV7-2 and TRBJ2-2; 11 bases fit TRBD1. The CDR3 length is 17 residues. Looked up from germline, CDR1 is SGHTA and CDR2 is FQGNSA. V lost 1 base and J lost 7; bases outside the gene matches: 8. CDR3 sequence (DNA): TGTGCCAGCAGCTTAGATGGGGACAGGGGGATTGGCGGGGAGCTGTTTTTT. It translates to CASSLDGDRGIGGELFF.

This clonotype was detected once. The chain has TRBV25-1 and TRBJ1-2, with D tentatively TRBD1 (6 bases). The germline V gene encodes CDR1 MGHDK and CDR2 SYGVNS. This CDR3 comprises 17 residues. V lost 3 bases and J lost 3, with 20 bases in between. The CDR3 reads CASSERGWGASDYGYTF. CDR3 bases: TGTGCCAGCAGTGAGAGGGGTTGGGGGGCGTCGGACTATGGCTACACCTTC.

Ten or more counts support this clonotype. V and J are TRBV5-5 and TRBJ2-1; 7 bases match TRBD1. CDR1 and CDR2 (germline): SGHKS, YYEKEE (reference sequence). The CDR3 is 13 amino acids. J lost 4 bases, V lost 6 bases, and 4 bases had no gene match. Here the CDR3 reads CASILTGYNEQFF. The CDR3 DNA sequence: TGTGCCAGCATCCTGACAGGGTACAATGAGCAGTTCTTC.

In this sample, this clonotype turned up a few times. CDR3 sequence reads: CASSPNITNYGYTF. The CDR3 DNA sequence: TGTGCCAGCTCACCCAACATTACTAACTATGGCTACACCTTC. The V and J genes are TRBV18 and TRBJ1-2; D not certain. There are 14 residues in the CDR3. Trimming shortened V by 3 bases and J by 0 bases, and 8 bases separated the two germline ends. Germline CDR1 and CDR2: KGHSH and LQKENI.